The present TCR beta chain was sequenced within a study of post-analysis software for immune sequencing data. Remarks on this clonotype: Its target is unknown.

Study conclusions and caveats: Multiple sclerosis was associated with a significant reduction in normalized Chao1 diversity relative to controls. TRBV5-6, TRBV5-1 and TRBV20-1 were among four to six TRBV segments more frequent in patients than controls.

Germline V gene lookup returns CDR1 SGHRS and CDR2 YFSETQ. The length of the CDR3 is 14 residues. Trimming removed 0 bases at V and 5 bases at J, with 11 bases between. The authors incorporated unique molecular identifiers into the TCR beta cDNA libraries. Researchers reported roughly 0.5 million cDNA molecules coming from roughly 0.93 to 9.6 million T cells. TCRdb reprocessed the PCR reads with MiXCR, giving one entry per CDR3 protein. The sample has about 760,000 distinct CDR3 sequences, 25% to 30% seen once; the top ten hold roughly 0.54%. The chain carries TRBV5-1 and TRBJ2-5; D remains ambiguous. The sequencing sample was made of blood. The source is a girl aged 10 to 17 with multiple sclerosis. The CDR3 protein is CASSLDGVRETQYF. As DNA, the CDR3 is TGCGCCAGCAGCTTGGACGGTGTCAGGGAGACCCAGTACTTC.